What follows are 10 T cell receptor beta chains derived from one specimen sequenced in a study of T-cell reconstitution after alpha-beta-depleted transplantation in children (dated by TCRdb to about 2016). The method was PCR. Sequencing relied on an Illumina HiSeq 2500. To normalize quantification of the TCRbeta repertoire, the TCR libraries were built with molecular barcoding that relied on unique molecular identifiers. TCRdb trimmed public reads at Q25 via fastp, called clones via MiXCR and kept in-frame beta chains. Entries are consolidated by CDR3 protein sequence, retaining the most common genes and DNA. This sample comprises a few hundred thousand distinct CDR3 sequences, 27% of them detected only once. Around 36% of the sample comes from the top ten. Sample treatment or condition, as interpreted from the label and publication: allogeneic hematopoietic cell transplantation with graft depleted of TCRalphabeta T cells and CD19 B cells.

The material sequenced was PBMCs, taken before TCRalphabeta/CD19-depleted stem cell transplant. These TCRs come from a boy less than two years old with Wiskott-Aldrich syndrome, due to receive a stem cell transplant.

The CDR3 nucleotides are TGCGCCAGCAGCTTGGTCCCGGATATCACCTACGAGCAGTACTTC. It translates to CASSLVPDITYEQYF. The genes are TRBV5-1 and TRBJ2-7, with no clear D. The CDR3 consists of 15 residues. Germline CDR1 and CDR2: SGHRS and YFSETQ. The V gene lost 0 bases and the J gene lost 2 bases, with 12 bases spanning the gap.

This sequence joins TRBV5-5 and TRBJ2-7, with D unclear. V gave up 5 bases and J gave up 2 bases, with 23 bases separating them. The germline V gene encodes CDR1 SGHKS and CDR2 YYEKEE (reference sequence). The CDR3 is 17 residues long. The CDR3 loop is CASRVGVLGNLAYEQYF. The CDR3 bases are TGTGCCAGCAGGGTTGGGGTTTTGGGGAACCTAGCCTACGAGCAGTACTTC.

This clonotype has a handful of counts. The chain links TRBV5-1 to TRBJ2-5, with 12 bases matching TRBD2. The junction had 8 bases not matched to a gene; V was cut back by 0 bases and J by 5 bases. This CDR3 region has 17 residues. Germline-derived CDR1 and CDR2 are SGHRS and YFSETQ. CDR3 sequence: CASSLGLAGVLLETQYF. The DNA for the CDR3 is TGCGCCAGCAGCTTGGGACTAGCGGGAGTACTTTTGGAGACCCAGTACTTC.

The CDR3 bases are TGTGCCATCAGTGAGTCGAGCACAGGGGCTGAAGCTTTCTTT. It encodes CAISESSTGAEAFF. The chain uses TRBV10-3 and TRBJ1-1, with 7 bases identical to TRBD1. With 0 bases clipped from V and 6 bases from J, the junction kept 4 bases outside the gene matches. The CDR3 loop spans 14 amino acids. The V gene's germline CDR1 is ENHRY and CDR2 SYGVKD.

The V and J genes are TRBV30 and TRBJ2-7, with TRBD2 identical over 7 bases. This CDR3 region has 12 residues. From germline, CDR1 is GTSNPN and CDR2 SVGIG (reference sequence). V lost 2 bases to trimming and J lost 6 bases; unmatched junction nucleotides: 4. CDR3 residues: CAWSYGTTEQYF. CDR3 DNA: TGTGCCTGGAGTTACGGGACTACCGAGCAGTACTTC.

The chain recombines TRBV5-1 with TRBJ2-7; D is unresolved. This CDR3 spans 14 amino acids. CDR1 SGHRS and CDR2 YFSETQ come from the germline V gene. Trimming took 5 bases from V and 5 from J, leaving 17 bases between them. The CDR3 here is CASREPTQWDEQYF. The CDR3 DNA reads TGCGCCAGCAGGGAACCTACCCAGTGGGACGAGCAGTACTTC.

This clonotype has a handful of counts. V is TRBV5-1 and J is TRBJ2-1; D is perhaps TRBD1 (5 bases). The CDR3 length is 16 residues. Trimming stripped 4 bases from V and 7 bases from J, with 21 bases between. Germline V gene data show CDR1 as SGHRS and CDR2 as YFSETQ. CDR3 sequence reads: CASSPGWGNQGNEQFF. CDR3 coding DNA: TGCGCCAGCAGCCCGGGCTGGGGCAACCAGGGAAATGAGCAGTTCTTC.

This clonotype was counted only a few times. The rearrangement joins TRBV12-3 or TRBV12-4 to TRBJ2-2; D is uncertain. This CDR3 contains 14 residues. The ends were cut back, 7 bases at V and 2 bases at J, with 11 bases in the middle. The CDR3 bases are TGTGCCAGCATCCTCGACGGAAACACCGGGGAGCTGTTTTTT. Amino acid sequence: CASILDGNTGELFF.

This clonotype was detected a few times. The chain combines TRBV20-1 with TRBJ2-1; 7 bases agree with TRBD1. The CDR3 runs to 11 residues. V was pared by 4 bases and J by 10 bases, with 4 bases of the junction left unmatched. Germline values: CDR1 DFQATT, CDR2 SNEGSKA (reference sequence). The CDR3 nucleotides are TGCAGTGCTAAGGGGGCGTCGGAGCAGTTCTTC. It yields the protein CSAKGASEQFF.

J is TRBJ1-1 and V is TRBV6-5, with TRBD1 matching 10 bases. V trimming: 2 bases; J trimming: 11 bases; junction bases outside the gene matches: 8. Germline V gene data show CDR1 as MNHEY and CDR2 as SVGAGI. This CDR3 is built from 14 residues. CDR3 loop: CASSYDPTGGGAFF. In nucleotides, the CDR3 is TGTGCCAGCAGTTACGATCCGACAGGGGGCGGCGCTTTCTTT.